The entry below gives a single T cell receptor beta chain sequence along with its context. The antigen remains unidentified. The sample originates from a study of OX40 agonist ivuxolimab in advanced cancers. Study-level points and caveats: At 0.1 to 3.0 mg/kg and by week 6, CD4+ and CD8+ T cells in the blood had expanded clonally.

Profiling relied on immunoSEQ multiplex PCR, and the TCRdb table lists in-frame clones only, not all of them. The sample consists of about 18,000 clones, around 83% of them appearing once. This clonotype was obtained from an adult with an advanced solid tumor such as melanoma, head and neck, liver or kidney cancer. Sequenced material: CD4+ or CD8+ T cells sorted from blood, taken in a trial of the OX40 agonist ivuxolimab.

CDR3 nucleotides: TGTGCCAGCAGGGAAACCAAAGAGACCCAGTACTTC. Amino acids: CASRETKETQYF. The V and J genes are TRBV7-2 and TRBJ2-5, with unresolved D. Germline V gene sequence: CDR1 SGHTA, CDR2 FQGNSA. This CDR3 region has 12 residues. V lost 6 bases and J lost 3, with 8 bases in between.